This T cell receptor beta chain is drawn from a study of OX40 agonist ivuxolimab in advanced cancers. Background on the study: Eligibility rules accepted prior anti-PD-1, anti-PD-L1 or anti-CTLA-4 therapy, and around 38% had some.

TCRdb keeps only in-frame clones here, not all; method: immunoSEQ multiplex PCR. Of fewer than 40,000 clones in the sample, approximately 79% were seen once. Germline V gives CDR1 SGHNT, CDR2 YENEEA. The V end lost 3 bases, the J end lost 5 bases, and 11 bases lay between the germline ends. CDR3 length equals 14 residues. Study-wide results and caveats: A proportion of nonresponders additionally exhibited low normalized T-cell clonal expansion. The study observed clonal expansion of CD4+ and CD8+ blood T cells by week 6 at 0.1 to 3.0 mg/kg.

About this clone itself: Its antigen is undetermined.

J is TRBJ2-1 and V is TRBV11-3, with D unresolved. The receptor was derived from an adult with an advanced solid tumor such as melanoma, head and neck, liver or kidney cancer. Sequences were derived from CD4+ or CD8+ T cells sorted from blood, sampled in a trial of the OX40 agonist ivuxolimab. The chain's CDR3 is CASSLGRFDNEQFF. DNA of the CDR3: TGTGCCAGCAGCTTGGGTAGGTTCGACAATGAGCAGTTCTTC.